The source of this T cell receptor beta chain is a study of graft-versus-host responses after intestinal transplantation (dated by TCRdb to the early 2020s). For the wider study: Multivisceral, liver-intestinal, or isolated intestinal transplants were received by the recipients. Every recipient was given anti-thymocyte globulin induction, followed by 3 to 4 years of maintenance tacrolimus and steroids. After intestinal transplantation, graft-versus-host and host-versus-graft alloreactive T cell clones were followed in the graft, circulation and bone marrow using bulk TCR-beta CDR3 sequencing. Alloreactive clones were identified by sequencing pre-transplant mixed lymphocyte reaction products and comparing them with unstimulated pre-transplant donor and recipient T cells. The cohort enrolled about two dozen intestinal transplant recipients including one retransplant, and a few patients lacking pretransplant specimens were excluded. A peak of at least 4% donor T cells among recipient peripheral blood mononuclear cells was the definition used for donor T cell macrochimerism. Rather than going through the commercial service, samples from three later patients were sequenced in-house on an Illumina MiSeq and processed with MiXCR. Broad study findings and their caveats: Patients with donor T cell macrochimerism had high GvH to HvG T cell clonal ratios in their allografts. GvH clones were found in recipient bone marrow, and some of the GvH clones appeared earlier in ileal mucosa or blood, which is consistent with an intestinal mucosal origin. Early after transplant, peak levels of circulating GvH clones were associated with declines in HvG clones. The relatively low number and heterogeneity of intestinal transplant patients limited the conclusions.

In the paper's terms, the time point label means: cells obtained before transplantation from donor or recipient. CD3+CD4+ and CD3+CD8+ populations were FACS-sorted from unstimulated pre-transplant donor and recipient cells taken from spleen or lymph nodes. For this clone: Its binding antigen is unknown. Qualities for individual bases were not recorded, and no much larger clone is one base off.

Inclusive of the bounding cysteine and phenylalanine, the CDR3 is 15 residues long. The retained sequence is limited to the CDR3, 45 bases, with the frame set at the first base. V has 5 bases trimmed and J has 5 bases trimmed; junction bases matching no gene number 11. For CDR1 and CDR2, the germline V gene lists SGHVS and FNYEAQ. Library construction relied on the immunoSEQ multiplex PCR assay. In most patients, genomic DNA was isolated using the Qiagen DNeasy Blood and Tissue Kit and sent frozen to Adaptive Biotechnologies for TCR sequencing. For most patients, high-throughput TCR-beta CDR3 sequencing of genomic DNA was performed by Adaptive Biotechnologies. The authors' pipeline ran thus. TCR sequencing data for roughly 18 patients were retrieved from Adaptive's ImmunoSEQ software; a few other patients were processed with MiXCR and VDJtools. CD4 versus CD8 sorting errors were corrected by removing sequences found in both subsets at a frequency ratio below 5:1. CDR3 nucleotide sequences shared between donor and recipient were removed because the origin of such sequences could not be assigned. Alloreactive clones required at least 2-fold expansion over unstimulated cells and minimum CFSE-low frequency of 0.002% (template counts) or 0.001% (read counts). Clones detected in sequenced pre-transplant spleen, lymph node, or MLR CFSE-low populations of the donor or recipient were defined as mappable. The cumulative frequency of alloreactive clones was calculated as a percentage of all sequences, weighted by copy number. Held by TCRdb, this immuneACCESS table contains in-frame sequences only and omits some clones. Under half of the omission traces to an unresolved V gene where checked; the cause of the rest is unknown. For V, J and clone size, that table is used; D and trimming come from the DNA. Counted in this sample were about 93,000 clones; 85% to 95% of them appeared once. The biggest ten clones account for approximately 0.5% of the sample.

The sequence joins TRBV7-6 to TRBJ1-1, with TRBD1 matching 7 junction bases. The specimen comprised unstimulated CD8+ T cells sorted from spleen or lymph node cells, sampled before intestinal transplant. The TCR originated in a human donor who received an intestinal transplant. Here the CDR3 is given as CASSPRQGMRTEAFF. The DNA reads as follows: TGTGCCAGCAGCCCACGACAGGGTATGAGGACTGAAGCTTTCTTT.